This record concerns one T cell receptor beta chain sequence. This clonotype was counted at least ten times. Its target antigen remains unknown. Base quality data are lacking; no much larger clone is found one base away. These data belong to a study of T cells in Graves' hyperthyroidism and ophthalmopathy (dated by TCRdb to the late 2010s). At the level of the whole study: Peripheral blood was sampled at the time of initial diagnosis, prior to any treatment. TCR V-J signatures able to tell the groups apart were searched for in a discovery cohort of about a hundred patients, of whom 43 had Graves' ophthalmopathy and roughly 58 had stable Graves' hyperthyroidism. Prospective prediction of ophthalmopathy was tested in an independent validation cohort of approximately 18 hyperthyroidism patients and some 17 patients who later progressed to ophthalmopathy. The roughly 91 discovery patients were randomly divided into training and test sets at a 7:3 ratio. The study also compared thyroid tissue and blood T-cell repertoires from about 6 Graves' hyperthyroidism patients. Once sampling was done, hyperthyroidism patients were given methimazole at a starting dose of 30 mg daily, whereas ophthalmopathy patients were given high-dose intravenous methylprednisolone. The paper describes TCR Vbeta CDR3 sequencing of around 130 peripheral blood samples, made up of about 40 ophthalmopathy patients, roughly 75 hyperthyroidism patients and 17 progressor patients. Findings and caveats that apply to the study as a whole: Blood samples also contained most of the expanded thyroid clonotypes (frequency above 0.001), which suggests that blood repertoires may reflect thyroid immune responses. Sample size was not statistically predetermined, and blinding of investigators to group allocation was not performed. In validation, progression to ophthalmopathy was predicted by the model with 55% to 71% sensitivity and roughly 76% specificity, a median of around 5.9 months before onset. Ophthalmopathy was separated from stable hyperthyroidism by a 13 V-J signature model, with over 85% sensitivity and roughly 81% specificity obtained in cross-validation and 80%/75% obtained in testing.

CDR1 and CDR2 are drawn from the germline V gene (reference sequence): DFQATT, SNEGSKA. Its CDR3 holds 17 amino acids, cysteine through phenylalanine. The DNA shown is the 51-base CDR3, in frame from base 1. Trimming leaves V shorter by 0 bases and J shorter by 3 bases, with the junction holding 7 bases beyond the gene matches. In the ophthalmopathy patients, disease was moderately to severely active, with a Clinical Activity Score of 3 or more, a NOSPECS grade of 4 or more, and a duration of less than 3 months. The study excluded patients with uncontrolled infections, other autoimmune diseases, pregnancy or lactation. Diagnoses were based on clinical symptoms, serum thyroxine and TRAb, thyroid ultrasound and orbital computed tomography. PBMCs were isolated from about 10 ml of fresh peripheral blood by Ficoll-Paque density gradient centrifugation. Trizol reagent was used to extract total RNA, and RNA quality was then checked on an Agilent 2100 Bioanalyzer.

The TCR beta CDR3 regions were amplified from the RNA transcripts. For the first round of RT-PCR on the TCR CDR3, the HTBI primer set was used together with the Qiagen OneStep RT-PCR kit. Libraries were constructed in a second round of multiplex PCR, after which size selection and purification were carried out. The libraries were sequenced on an Illumina HiSeq2000 using paired-end 100 bp reads. The study's own analysis went as follows. SOAPnuke was used to process the raw data, removing reads that contained adapters or uncalled bases, had a mean Phred below 15, or lacked an exact match to the constant primer or identifier. COPE v1.2.5 was used to merge the high-quality paired reads, and each unique nucleotide sequence was defined as a clonotype. MiTCR v1.1 was used to align clonotypes to the IMGT TRBV, TRBD and TRBJ reference segments. The analysis included only V-J combinations with a frequency above 0.0001, which together covered about 99% of the repertoires. A TCS score was defined as the ratio between F50 (clonal expansion) and ExV (chaos), using BLOSUM62-based TCRdist between CDR3 peptides within each V-J. Welch's t-statistics and random forest reduced 450 to 600 V-J features to 10 to 15, which were used in a naive Bayes classifier (R e1071). TCRdb's own reprocessing of the public reads used fastp at Q25 and MiXCR and kept productive beta chains. Each record represents a unique CDR3 protein, reported with the most common genes and DNA among its rows. For this entry, the V and J calls and clone size follow TCRdb and not the study's own pipeline. This sample gives more than 450,000 distinct CDR3 sequences in total; just under 20% of them show up just once. The ten biggest clones cover approximately 48% of the sample.

This sequence originates from a man between 40 and 49 years old with Graves' ophthalmopathy. The sequence is built from TRBV20-1 and TRBJ2-5, with 13 bases aligning to TRBD2. The specimen sequenced was blood. The CDR3 here reads CSARDWTSGSFEETQYF. In nucleotides, the sequence is TGCAGTGCTAGAGACTGGACTAGCGGGAGTTTCGAAGAGACCCAGTACTTC.